This TCR beta chain was found in a study of T-cell reconstitution after alpha-beta-depleted transplantation in children. Overall study findings and caveats: At around two months after transplant, the alpha-beta T cells were reportedly derived from several hundred expanded clones that came from non-depleted graft cells. Fresh T-cell production supplied most of the T-cell counts and diversity seen one year after transplant. High day-60 TCRbeta diversity in some patients came from surviving recipient T cells and thymic progenitors.

This clonotype was seen at least ten times. As yet, its antigen is unknown. The authors prepared the TCRbeta library with unique molecular identifiers. In TCRdb, the PCR reads were re-called with MiXCR into one record per CDR3 protein. The sample has fewer than 350,000 distinct CDR3 sequences; almost 8% are singletons. Germline CDR1 is LGHNA and CDR2 is YNFKEQ. The CDR3 is 16 residues long. V gave up 2 bases and J gave up 4 bases, with 16 bases separating them. This TCR was sampled from a female patient younger than 10 who had a stem cell transplant for Fanconi anemia, so the T cells may come from the graft donor. Sequencing was performed on peripheral blood, taken 360 days after TCRalphabeta/CD19-depleted stem cell transplant. This rearrangement joins TRBV4-2 to TRBJ2-3; a possible D gene is TRBD2 (6 bases). DNA of the CDR3: TGTGCCAGCAGCCAACAACGGGGGTCCTACCCAGATACGCAGTATTTT. Translating gives CASSQQRGSYPDTQYF.